The rows below give T cell receptor beta chains drawn from one sample of a study of T-cell reconstitution after alpha-beta-depleted transplantation in children. Via MiXCR, TCRdb re-called the PCR reads, giving one row per CDR3 protein. The sample has about 440,000 distinct CDR3 sequences, over 40% seen once; the top ten hold under 35%. The sequenced sample was PBMCs, obtained before TCRalphabeta/CD19-depleted stem cell transplant. The source of these receptors is a girl between 2 and 10 years old with aplastic anemia, due to receive a stem cell transplant. CDR3s leave out the opening cysteine and the closing phenylalanine or tryptophan. Each record gives: J gene, V gene, CDR3 protein.

TRBJ1-1 | TRBV20-1 | SARRGMGNTEAF
TRBJ2-6 | TRBV12-3/TRBV12-4 | ASRATGAPGANVLT
TRBJ2-7 | TRBV20-1 | SADTSGGAPEQY
TRBJ2-7 | TRBV28 | ASSLFSDTHSYEQY
TRBJ2-7 | TRBV12-3/TRBV12-4 | ASSFGHPSYEQY
TRBJ1-4 | TRBV12-3/TRBV12-4 | ASSLEGGRTNEKLF
TRBJ2-5 | TRBV7-2 | ASSFRGGPETQY
TRBJ1-2 | TRBV20-1 | SARDELITYGYT
TRBJ2-1 | TRBV20-1 | GLRGGPSYNEQF
TRBJ2-1 | TRBV12-3/TRBV12-4 | ASSLSLGSYNEQF
TRBJ2-7 | TRBV9 | ASSPTGRLGEQY
TRBJ1-2 | TRBV29-1 | TGSTPTGGYT
TRBJ2-1 | TRBV15 | ATSGKLAGYNEQF
TRBJ2-7 | TRBV5-1 | ASSRSGVFSEQY
TRBJ2-7 | TRBV5-5 | ASSSTGTGVDSHEQY
TRBJ2-7 | TRBV9 | ASSPSFSGISHEQY
TRBJ2-3 | TRBV6-1 | ASRGSGTDTQY
TRBJ2-1 | TRBV7-9 | ASSLSEQGRNEQS
TRBJ2-7 | TRBV4-2 | ASSQGGTGGREQY
TRBJ2-1 | TRBV10-3 | ATSPGLAGGSSYNEQF
TRBJ2-3 | TRBV12-3/TRBV12-4 | ASGTLAGVQDTQY
TRBJ2-1 | TRBV20-1 | SASLGLAAYNEQF